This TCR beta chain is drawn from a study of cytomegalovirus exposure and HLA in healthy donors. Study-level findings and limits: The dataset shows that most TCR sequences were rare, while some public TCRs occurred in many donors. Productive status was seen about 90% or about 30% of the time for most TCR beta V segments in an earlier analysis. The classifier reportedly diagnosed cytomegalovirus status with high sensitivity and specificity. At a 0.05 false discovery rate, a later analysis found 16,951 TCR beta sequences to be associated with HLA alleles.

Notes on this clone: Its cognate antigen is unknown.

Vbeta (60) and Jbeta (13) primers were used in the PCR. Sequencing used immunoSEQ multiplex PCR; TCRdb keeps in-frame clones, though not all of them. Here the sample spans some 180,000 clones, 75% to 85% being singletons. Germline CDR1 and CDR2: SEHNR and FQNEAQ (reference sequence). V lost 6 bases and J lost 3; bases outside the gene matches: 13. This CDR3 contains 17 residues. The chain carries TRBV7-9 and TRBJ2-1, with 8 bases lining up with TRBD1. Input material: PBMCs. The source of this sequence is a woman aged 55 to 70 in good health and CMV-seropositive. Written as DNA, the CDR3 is TGTGCCAGCAGTCCCGAAGATGGACAGGGCTTCTACAATGAGCAGTTCTTC. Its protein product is CASSPEDGQGFYNEQFF.